This T cell receptor beta chain stems from a study of early T cells in non-severe SARS-CoV-2 infection. Whole-study context: Investigators sequenced bulk RNA drawn from unsorted whole blood, and chains remained unpaired.

This clonotype has more than one count but fewer than ten. V lost 4 bases to trimming and J lost 3 bases; unmatched junction nucleotides: 8. Germline CDR1 and CDR2: SGHNT and YYREEE (reference sequence). The CDR3 consists of 18 residues. TCRdb reprocessed the 5' RACE reads via MiXCR and lists one record per CDR3 protein. The top ten hold more than 3.5% of the sample, which has roughly 64,000 distinct CDR3 sequences, roughly 13% seen once. This clonotype originated in an adult who was a healthcare worker with PCR-confirmed SARS-CoV-2 infection or an uninfected control (not recorded which). Sequencing was carried out using whole blood. The chain employs TRBV5-4 and TRBJ2-2; 14 nucleotides match TRBD2. Here the CDR3 DNA reads TGTGCCAGCAGCCCGGGACTAGCGGGGGTCCGAGACACCGGGGAGCTGTTTTTT. Protein product: CASSPGLAGVRDTGELFF.